This T cell receptor (beta chain) is drawn from a study of blood T cells in healthy people across ages. It was with a sample-barcoded 5' primer and a J-beta primer mix that a second PCR of roughly 7 to 11 cycles was run. Carrying 12 random nucleotides, a template-switch adaptor labeled each individual cDNA molecule. TCRdb re-called the 5' RACE reads with MiXCR, one entry per CDR3 protein. The sample contains around 790,000 distinct CDR3 sequences, 40% to 50% of which appear only once. This clonotype came up a few times. Its antigen is unknown. Study results and caveats: Per million T cells, the diversity of TCR beta decreased roughly linearly as age advanced. CMV status of donors was unknown, possibly confounding expanded clonotype changes. Estimates drawn from one million T cells were deemed to understate diversity.

CDR1 and CDR2 from the germline V gene are MDHEN and SYDVKM. Trimming cost V 3 bases and J 5 bases; bases outside gene matches: 16. The CDR3 loop spans 17 amino acids. This TCR derives from a man between 60 and 75 years old in good health. The sequenced sample consisted of blood. The genes are TRBV28 and TRBJ2-7; TRBD1 matches at 7 bases. This chain's CDR3 is CASSFSPGQGEFNEQYF. The CDR3 DNA reads as TGTGCCAGCAGTTTTTCCCCCGGGCAGGGGGAGTTCAACGAGCAGTACTTC.